This TCR beta chain came from a study of T cells expressing NK-cell markers. TCRdb reprocessed the 5' RACE reads and keeps a single row for each CDR3 protein, giving no DNA. Recorded for this sample: about 150,000 distinct CDR3 sequences. The CDR3 runs to 14 residues. Germline V gene sequence: CDR1 MNHNS, CDR2 SASEGT. As for this clonotype: Antigen specificity is unknown.

Points from the study as a whole: Of CD8+ T cells, about 1.0-7.5% belonged to dominant NKG2C+ clonotypes in several donors.

The material sequenced was blood T cells: a sorted CD56 or NKG2C T cell subset, CD4+ or CD8+ T cells, or bulk PBMC T cells (not recorded which). V gene TRBV6-1 combines with J gene TRBJ1-2. The sequence was collected from a man aged 18-70 years in good health. The CDR3 loop is CASSEASGNYGYTF.